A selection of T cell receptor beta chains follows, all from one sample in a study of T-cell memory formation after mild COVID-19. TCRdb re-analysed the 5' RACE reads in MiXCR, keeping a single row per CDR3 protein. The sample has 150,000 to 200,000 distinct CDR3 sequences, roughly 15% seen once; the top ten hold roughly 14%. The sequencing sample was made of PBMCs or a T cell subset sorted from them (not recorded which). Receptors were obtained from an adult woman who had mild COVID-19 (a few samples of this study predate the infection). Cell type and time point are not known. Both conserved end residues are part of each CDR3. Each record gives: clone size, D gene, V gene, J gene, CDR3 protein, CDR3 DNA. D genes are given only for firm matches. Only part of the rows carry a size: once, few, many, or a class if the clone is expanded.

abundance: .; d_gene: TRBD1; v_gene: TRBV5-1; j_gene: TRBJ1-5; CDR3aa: CASSLGQGGQPQHF; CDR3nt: TGCGCCAGCAGCCTAGGACAGGGCGGTCAGCCCCAGCATTTT
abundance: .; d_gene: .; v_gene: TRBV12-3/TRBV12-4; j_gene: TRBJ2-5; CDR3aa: CASSLSSDWKETQYF; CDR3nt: TGTGCCAGCAGTTTGTCTAGCGATTGGAAAGAGACCCAGTACTTC
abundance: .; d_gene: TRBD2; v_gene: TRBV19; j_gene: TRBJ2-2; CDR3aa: CASSPLAGGRELFF; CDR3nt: TGTGCCAGTAGTCCTCTGGCGGGAGGCCGGGAGCTGTTTTTT
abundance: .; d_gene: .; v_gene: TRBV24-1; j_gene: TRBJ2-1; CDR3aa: CATSANREINEQFF; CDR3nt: TGTGCCACCAGTGCGAACAGGGAAATCAATGAGCAGTTCTTC
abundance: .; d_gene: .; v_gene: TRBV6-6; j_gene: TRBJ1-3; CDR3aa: CASSYSSRGNTIYF; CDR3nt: TGTGCCAGCAGTTACTCGAGTCGCGGAAACACCATATATTTT
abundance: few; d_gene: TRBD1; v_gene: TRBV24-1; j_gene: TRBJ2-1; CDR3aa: CATSDMSGTGIYNEQFF; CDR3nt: TGTGCCACCAGTGATATGTCCGGGACAGGGATCTACAATGAGCAGTTCTTC
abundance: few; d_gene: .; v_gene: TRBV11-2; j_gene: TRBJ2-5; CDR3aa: CASSPEAGFAETQYF; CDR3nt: TGTGCCAGCAGTCCAGAGGCAGGGTTTGCGGAGACCCAGTACTTC
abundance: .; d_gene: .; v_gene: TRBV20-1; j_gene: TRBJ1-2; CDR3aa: CSATPGTSSNYGYTF; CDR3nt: TGCAGTGCCACCCCCGGGACCAGTTCTAACTATGGCTACACCTTC
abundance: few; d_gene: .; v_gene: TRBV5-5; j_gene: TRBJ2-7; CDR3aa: CASSLGPDGGSYEQYF; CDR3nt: TGTGCCAGCAGCTTGGGTCCGGACGGGGGATCCTACGAGCAGTACTTC
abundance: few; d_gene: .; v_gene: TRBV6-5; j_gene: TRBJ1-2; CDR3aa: CASSYTTLGNGYTF; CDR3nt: TGTGCCAGCAGTTACACGACATTGGGTAATGGCTACACCTTC
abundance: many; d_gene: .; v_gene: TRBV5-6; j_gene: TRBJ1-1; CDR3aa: CASSFTSRSAFF; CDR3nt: TGTGCCAGCAGCTTCACCTCAAGATCCGCTTTCTTT
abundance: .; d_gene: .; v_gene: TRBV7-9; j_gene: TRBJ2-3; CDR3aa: CASSPLLFGTDTQYF; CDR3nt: TGTGCCAGCAGCCCCTTGTTGTTCGGCACAGATACGCAGTATTTT
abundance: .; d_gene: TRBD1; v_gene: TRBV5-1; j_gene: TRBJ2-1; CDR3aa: CASSLTGDHYNEQFF; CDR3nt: TGCGCCAGCAGCTTGACAGGGGATCATTACAATGAGCAGTTCTTC
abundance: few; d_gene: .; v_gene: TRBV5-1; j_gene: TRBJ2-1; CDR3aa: CASSLAGQDNEQFF; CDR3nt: TGCGCCAGCAGCTTGGCGGGGCAGGACAATGAGCAGTTCTTC
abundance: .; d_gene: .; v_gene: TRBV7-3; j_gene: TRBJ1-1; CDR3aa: CASSLTAGATEAFF; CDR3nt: TGTGCCAGCAGCTTAACAGCAGGGGCCACTGAAGCTTTCTTT
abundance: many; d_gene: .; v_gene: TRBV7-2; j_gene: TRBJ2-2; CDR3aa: CASSLDPGLYTGELFF; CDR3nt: TGTGCCAGCAGCTTAGATCCAGGGTTGTATACCGGGGAGCTGTTTTTT
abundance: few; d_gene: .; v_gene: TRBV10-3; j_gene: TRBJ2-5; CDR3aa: CAISESTMGTQYF; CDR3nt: TGTGCCATCAGTGAGTCGACGATGGGGACCCAGTACTTC
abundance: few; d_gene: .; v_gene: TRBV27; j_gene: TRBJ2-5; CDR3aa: CASSSQGPQETQYF; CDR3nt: TGTGCCAGCAGTTCTCAGGGTCCGCAAGAGACCCAGTACTTC
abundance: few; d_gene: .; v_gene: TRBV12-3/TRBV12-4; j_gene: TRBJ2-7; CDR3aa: CASSLGTYSYEQYF; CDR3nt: TGTGCCAGCAGTTTAGGGACTTACTCCTACGAGCAGTACTTC
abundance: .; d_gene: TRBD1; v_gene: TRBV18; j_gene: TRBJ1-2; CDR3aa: CASSPSRTGIYGYTF; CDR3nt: TGTGCCAGCTCACCGTCCCGGACAGGGATCTATGGCTACACCTTC
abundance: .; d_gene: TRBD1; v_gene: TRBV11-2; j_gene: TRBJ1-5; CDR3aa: CASSLGTGRNQPKHF; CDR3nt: TGTGCCAGCAGCTTGGGGACAGGCCGCAATCAGCCCAAGCATTTT
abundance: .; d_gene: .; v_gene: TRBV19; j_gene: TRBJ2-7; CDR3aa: CASSPRGGGYEQYF; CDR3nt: TGTGCCAGTAGTCCCCGGGGAGGGGGCTACGAGCAGTACTTC
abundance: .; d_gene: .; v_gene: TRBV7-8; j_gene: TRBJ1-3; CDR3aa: CASRREPSSGNTIYF; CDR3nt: TGTGCCAGCCGGAGGGAACCGTCTTCTGGAAACACCATATATTTT
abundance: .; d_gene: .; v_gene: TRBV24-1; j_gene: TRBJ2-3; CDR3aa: CATSAPPTDTQYF; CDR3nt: TGTGCCACCAGTGCACCACCCACAGATACGCAGTATTTT
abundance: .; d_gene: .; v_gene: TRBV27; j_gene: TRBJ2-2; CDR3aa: CASSLFSEFGELFF; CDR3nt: TGTGCCAGCAGTTTATTCTCAGAGTTCGGGGAGCTGTTTTTT
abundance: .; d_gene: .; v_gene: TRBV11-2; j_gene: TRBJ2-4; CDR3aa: CASSPRGDAKNIQYF; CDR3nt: TGTGCCAGCAGCCCCCGAGGGGACGCCAAAAACATTCAGTACTTC
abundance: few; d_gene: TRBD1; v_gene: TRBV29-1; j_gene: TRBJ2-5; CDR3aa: CSAGTGRMETQYF; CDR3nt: TGCAGCGCTGGGACAGGGCGAATGGAGACCCAGTACTTC
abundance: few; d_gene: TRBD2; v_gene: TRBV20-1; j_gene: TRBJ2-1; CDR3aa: CSARGAGGHPEQFF; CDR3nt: TGCAGTGCTAGAGGAGCGGGGGGGCACCCTGAGCAGTTCTTC
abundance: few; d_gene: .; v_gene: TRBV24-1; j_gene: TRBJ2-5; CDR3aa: CATRTAGQETQYF; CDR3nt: TGTGCCACCAGAACGGCAGGGCAAGAGACCCAGTACTTC
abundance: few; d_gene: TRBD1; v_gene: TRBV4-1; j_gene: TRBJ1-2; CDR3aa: CASSHPGQRNYGYTF; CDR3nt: TGCGCCAGCAGCCACCCGGGACAGCGGAACTATGGCTACACCTTC
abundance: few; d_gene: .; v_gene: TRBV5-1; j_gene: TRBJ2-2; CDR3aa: CASSFRDPGTGELFF; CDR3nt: TGCGCCAGCAGCTTCAGGGACCCGGGGACCGGGGAGCTGTTTTTT
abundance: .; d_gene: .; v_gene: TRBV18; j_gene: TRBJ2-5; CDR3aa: CASSPGIFQETQYF; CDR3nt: TGTGCCAGCTCACCCGGGATCTTCCAAGAGACCCAGTACTTC
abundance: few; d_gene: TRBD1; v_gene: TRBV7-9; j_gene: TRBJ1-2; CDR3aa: CASSPRTGNYGYTF; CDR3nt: TGTGCCAGCAGTCCCCGGACAGGGAACTATGGCTACACCTTC
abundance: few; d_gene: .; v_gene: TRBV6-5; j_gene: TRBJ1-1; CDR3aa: CASSHGQRGNTEAFF; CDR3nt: TGTGCCAGCAGTCACGGACAGAGGGGCAACACTGAAGCTTTCTTT
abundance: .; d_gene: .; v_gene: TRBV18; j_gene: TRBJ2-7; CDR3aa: CASSPTEPYEQYF; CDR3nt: TGTGCCAGCTCACCAACAGAGCCCTACGAGCAGTACTTC
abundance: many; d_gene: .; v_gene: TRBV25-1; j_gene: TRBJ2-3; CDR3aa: CASSDSGKGTDTQYF; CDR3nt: TGTGCCAGCAGTGACAGCGGAAAAGGCACAGATACGCAGTATTTT
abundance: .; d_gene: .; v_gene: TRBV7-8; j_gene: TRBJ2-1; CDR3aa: CASSFARTNEQFF; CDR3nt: TGTGCCAGCAGCTTCGCTAGGACTAATGAGCAGTTCTTC
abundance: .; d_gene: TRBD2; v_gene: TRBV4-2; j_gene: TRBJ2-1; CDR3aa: CASSQGTSGGEQFF; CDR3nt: TGTGCCAGCAGCCAAGGTACTAGCGGGGGTGAGCAGTTCTTC
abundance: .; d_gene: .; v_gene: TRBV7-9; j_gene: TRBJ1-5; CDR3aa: CASSLAGGDQPQHF; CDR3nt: TGTGCCAGCAGCTTAGCAGGGGGAGATCAGCCCCAGCATTTT
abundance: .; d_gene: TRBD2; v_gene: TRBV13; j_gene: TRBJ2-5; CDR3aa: CASSATSSGREETQYF; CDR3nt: TGTGCCAGCAGCGCCACCTCTAGCGGGAGGGAAGAGACCCAGTACTTC
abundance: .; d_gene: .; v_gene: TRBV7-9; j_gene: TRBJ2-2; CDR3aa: CASRTGLNTGELFF; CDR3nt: TGTGCCAGCAGGACAGGACTGAACACCGGGGAGCTGTTTTTT
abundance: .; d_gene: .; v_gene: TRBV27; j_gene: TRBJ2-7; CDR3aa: CASSSLMISYEQYF; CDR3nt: TGTGCCAGCAGTTCCTTAATGATCAGCTACGAGCAGTACTTC
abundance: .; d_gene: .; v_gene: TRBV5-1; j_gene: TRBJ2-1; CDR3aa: CASSLLPMRENEQFF; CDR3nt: TGCGCCAGCAGCCTCCTTCCAATGAGGGAAAATGAGCAGTTCTTC
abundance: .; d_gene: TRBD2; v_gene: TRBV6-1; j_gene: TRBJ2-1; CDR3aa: CASRLADYNEQFF; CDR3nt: TGTGCCAGCAGACTAGCGGACTACAATGAGCAGTTCTTC
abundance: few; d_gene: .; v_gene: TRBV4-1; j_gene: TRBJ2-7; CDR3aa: CASSQDGVGGIEQYF; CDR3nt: TGCGCCAGCAGCCAAGATGGGGTTGGGGGGATCGAGCAGTACTTC
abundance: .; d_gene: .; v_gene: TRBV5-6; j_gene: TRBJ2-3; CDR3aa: CASSQSDTQYF; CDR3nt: TGTGCCAGCAGCCAGTCGGATACGCAGTATTTT
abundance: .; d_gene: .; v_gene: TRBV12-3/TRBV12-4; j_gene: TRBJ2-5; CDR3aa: CASSPTFVQETQYF; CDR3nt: TGTGCCAGCAGCCCGACATTTGTCCAAGAGACCCAGTACTTC
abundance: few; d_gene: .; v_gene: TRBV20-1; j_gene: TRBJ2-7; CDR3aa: CSATSLAEGYEQYF; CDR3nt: TGCAGTGCTACATCCTTAGCGGAGGGGTACGAGCAGTACTTC
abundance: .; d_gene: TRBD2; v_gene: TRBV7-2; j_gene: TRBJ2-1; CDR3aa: CASSSGLAGSNEQFF; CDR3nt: TGTGCCAGCAGCTCGGGACTAGCGGGGAGCAATGAGCAGTTCTTC
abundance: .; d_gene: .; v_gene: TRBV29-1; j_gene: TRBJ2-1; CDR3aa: CSVETPGGYNEQFF; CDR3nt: TGCAGCGTTGAGACCCCCGGAGGGTACAATGAGCAGTTCTTC